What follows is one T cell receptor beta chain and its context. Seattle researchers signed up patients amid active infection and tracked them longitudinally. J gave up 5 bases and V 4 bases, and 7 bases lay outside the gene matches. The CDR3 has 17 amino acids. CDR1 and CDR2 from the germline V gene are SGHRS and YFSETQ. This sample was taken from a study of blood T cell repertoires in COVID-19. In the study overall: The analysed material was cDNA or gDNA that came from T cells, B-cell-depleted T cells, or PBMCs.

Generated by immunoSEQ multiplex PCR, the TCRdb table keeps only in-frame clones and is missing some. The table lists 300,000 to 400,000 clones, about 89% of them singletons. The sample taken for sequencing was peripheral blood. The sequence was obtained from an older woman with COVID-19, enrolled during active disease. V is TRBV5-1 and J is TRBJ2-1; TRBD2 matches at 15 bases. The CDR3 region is CASSKTGTSGGHNEQFF. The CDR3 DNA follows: TGCGCCAGCAGCAAGACCGGGACTAGCGGGGGGCACAATGAGCAGTTCTTC.